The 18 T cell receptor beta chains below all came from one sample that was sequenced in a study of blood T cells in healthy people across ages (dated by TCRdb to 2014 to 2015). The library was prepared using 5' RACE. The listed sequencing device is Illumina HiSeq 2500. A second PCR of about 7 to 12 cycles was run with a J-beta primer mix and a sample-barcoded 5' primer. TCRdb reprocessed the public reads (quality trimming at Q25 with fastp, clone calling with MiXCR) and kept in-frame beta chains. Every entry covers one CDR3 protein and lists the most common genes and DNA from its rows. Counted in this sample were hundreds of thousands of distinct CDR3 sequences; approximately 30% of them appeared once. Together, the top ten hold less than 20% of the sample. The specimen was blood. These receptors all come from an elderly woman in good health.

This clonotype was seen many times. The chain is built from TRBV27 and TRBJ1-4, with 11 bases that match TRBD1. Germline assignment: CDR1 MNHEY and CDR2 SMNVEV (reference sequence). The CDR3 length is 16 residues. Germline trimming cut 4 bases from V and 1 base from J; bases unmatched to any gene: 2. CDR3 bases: TGTGCCAGCAGTTCGGGGACAGGGGGAACTAATGAAAAACTGTTTTTT. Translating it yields CASSSGTGGTNEKLFF.

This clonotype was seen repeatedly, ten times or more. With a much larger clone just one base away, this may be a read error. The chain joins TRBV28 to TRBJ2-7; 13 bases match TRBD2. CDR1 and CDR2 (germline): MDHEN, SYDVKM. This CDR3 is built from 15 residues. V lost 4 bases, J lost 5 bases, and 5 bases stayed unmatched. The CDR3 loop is CASSSRTSGGDEQYF. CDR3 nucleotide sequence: TGTGCCAGCAGTTCGCGGACTAGCGGGGGCGACGAGCAGTACTTC.

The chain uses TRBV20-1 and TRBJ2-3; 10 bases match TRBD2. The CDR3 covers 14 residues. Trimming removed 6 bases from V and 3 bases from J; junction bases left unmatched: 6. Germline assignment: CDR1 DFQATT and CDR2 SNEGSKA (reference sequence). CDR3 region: CSAWASGGTDTQYF. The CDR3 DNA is TGCAGTGCATGGGCTAGCGGGGGTACAGATACGCAGTATTTT.

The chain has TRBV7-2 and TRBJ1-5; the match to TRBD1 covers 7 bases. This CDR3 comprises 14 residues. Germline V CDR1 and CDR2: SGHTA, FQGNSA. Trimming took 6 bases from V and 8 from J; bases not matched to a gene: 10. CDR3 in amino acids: CASRINRGTEPQHF. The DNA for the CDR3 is TGTGCCAGCAGAATTAACAGGGGAACAGAGCCCCAGCATTTT.

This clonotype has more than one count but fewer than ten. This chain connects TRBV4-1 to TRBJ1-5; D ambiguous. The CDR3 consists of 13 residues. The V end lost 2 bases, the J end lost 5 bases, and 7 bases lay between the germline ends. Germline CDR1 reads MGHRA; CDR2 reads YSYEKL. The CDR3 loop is CASSQWIDQPQHF. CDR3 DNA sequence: TGCGCCAGCAGCCAATGGATTGATCAGCCCCAGCATTTT.

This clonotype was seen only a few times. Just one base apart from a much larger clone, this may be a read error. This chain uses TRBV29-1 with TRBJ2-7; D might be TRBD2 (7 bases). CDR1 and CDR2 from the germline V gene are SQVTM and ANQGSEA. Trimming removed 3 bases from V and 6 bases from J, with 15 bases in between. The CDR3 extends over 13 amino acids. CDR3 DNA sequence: TGCAGCGTTGATCCGGGGGGCGGGCGCGAGCAGTACTTC. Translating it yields CSVDPGGGREQYF.

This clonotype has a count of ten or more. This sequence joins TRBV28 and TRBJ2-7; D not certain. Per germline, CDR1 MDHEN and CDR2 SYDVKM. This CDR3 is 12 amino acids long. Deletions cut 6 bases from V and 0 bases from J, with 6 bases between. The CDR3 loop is CASSPRSYEQYF. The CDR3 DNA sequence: TGTGCCAGCAGCCCCCGCTCCTACGAGCAGTACTTC. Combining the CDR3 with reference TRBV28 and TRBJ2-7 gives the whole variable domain DVKVTQSSRYLVKRTGEKVFLECVQDMDHENMFWYRQDPGLGLRLIYFSYDVKMKEKGDIPEGYSVSREKKERFSLILESASTNQTSMYLCASSPRSYEQYFGPGTRLTVT.

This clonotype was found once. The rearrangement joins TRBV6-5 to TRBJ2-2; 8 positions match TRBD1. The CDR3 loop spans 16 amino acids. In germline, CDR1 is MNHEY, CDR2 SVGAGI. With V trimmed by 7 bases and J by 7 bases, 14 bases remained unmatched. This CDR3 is CASTSSGRGHFGELFF. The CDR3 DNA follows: TGTGCCAGCACCTCGTCAGGCAGGGGGCATTTCGGGGAGCTGTTTTTT.

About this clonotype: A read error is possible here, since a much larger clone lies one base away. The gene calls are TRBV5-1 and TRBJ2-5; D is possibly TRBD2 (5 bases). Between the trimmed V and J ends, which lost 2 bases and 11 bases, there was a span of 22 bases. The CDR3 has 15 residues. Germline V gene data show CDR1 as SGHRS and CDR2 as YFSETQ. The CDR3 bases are TGCGCCAGCAGCTTTTATGACTCACGGGATGGTGAGCAGTACTTC. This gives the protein CASSFYDSRDGEQYF.

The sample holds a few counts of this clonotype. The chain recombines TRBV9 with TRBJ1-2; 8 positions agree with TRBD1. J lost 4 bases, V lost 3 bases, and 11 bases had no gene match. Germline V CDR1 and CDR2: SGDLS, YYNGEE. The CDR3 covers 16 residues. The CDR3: CASSGTGNTGSYGYTF. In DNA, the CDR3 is TGTGCCAGCAGCGGGACAGGGAATACTGGCAGCTATGGCTACACCTTC.

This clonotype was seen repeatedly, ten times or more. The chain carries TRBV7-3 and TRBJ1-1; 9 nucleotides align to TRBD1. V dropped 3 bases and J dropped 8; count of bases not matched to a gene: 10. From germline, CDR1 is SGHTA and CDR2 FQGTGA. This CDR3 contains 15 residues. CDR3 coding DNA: TGTGCCAGCAGCTTGACAGGGGGGTCAATTACCGAAGCTTTCTTT. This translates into CASSLTGGSITEAFF. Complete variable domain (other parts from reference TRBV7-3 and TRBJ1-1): GAGVSQTPSNKVTEKGKYVELRCDPISGHTALYWYRQSLGQGPEFLIYFQGTGAADDSGLPNDRFFAVRPEGSVSTLKIQRTERGDSAVYLCASSLTGGSITEAFFGQGTRLTVV.

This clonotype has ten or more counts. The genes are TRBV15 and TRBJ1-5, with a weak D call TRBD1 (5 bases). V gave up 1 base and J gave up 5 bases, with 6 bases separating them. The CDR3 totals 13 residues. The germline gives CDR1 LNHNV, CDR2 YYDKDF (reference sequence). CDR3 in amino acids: CATSRGGDQPQHF. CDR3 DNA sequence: TGTGCCACCAGCAGAGGAGGGGATCAGCCCCAGCATTTT.

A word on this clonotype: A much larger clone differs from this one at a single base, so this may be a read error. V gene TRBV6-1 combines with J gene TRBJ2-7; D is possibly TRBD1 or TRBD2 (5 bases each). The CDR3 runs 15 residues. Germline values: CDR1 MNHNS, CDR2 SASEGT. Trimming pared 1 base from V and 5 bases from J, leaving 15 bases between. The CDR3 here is CASSEGVAGSHEQYF. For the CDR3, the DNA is TGTGCCAGCAGTGAAGGGGTGGCAGGGAGCCACGAGCAGTACTTC.

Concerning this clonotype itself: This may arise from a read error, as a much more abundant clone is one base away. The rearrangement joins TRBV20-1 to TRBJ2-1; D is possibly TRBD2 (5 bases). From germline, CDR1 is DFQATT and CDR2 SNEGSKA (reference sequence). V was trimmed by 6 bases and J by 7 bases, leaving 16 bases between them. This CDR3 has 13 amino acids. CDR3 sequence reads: CSAKDGVTNEQFF. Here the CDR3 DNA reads TGCAGTGCCAAGGACGGGGTGACGAATGAGCAGTTCTTC.

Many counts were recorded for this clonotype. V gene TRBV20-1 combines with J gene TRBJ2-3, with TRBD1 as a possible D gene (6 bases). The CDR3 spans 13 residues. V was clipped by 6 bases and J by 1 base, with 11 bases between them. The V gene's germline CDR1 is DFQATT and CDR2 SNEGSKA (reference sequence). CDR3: CSARTDRTDTQYF. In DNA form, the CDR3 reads TGCAGTGCCAGGACAGATCGCACAGATACGCAGTATTTT.

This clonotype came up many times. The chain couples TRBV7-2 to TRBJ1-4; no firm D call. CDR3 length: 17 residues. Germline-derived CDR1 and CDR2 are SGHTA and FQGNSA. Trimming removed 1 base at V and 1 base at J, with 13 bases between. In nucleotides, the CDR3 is TGTGCCAGCAGCTTAGGTTCTGGGCTCGGAACTAATGAAAAACTGTTTTTT. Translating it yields CASSLGSGLGTNEKLFF.

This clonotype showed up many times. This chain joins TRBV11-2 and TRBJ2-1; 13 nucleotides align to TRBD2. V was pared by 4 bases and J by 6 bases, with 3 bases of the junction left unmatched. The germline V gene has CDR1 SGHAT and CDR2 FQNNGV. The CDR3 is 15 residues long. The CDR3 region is CASSWGLAGINEQFF. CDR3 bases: TGTGCCAGCAGCTGGGGACTAGCGGGGATCAATGAGCAGTTCTTC.

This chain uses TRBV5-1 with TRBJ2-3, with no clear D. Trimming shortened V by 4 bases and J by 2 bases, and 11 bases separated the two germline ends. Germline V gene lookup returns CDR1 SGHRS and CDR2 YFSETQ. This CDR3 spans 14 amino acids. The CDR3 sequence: CASSPSTYTDTQYF. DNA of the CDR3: TGCGCCAGCAGCCCCTCAACTTACACAGATACGCAGTATTTT.